Described below is a single TCR beta chain sequence and its context. Its antigen is undetermined. Germline and genes: mouse. The time point here: mouse harvest day 7 after allogeneic transplant. The graft held 10^6 splenic CD5+ T cells and 10^7 T-cell-depleted bone marrow cells. Mice had MHC-mismatched B6 into BALB/c GVHD, sampled day 7 or 14. This specimen belongs to a study of tissue T cells after allogeneic stem cell transplantation. Whole-study results and caveats: The patient cohort was small and clinically heterogeneous, with limited sampling depth. Blood and spleen captured only part of the tissue TCR repertoire.

CDR3 sequences, V/J genes, frequencies and template counts came from survey-depth TCRbeta sequencing. Sequenced by immunoSEQ multiplex PCR; TCRdb stores in-frame clones only, minus some. The table has roughly 1,800 clones, about 60% seen once; the top ten hold around a tenth. The receptor comes from a female BALB/c mouse given C57BL/6 T cells with graft-versus-host disease after an allogeneic hematopoietic cell transplant. Sequenced input: liver tissue.

This CDR3 reads CASSWTGDTQYF. The covered CDR3 bases are TGTGCCAGCAGCTGGACTGGGGACACCCAGTAC. The V and J genes are TRBV4 and TRBJ2-5, with 8 bases aligning to TRBD2. The CDR3 is cut off 1 residue early in the read; its end comes from the germline J gene. The J segment lost 6 bases and the V segment lost 4 bases, leaving 0 bases of the junction unmatched. Germline V gene lookup returns CDR1 LGHDT and CDR2 YNNKQL (reference sequence). This CDR3 has 12 amino acids.